This TCR beta chain was identified in a study of T cell repertoires in cytomegalovirus infection. About the study: A matching HLA type, together with CMV infection, was signaled by public TCR beta signatures. Study-wide findings and caveats: Cumulative frequency of public TCR beta families picked out carriers of CMV plus the relevant HLA.

This clonotype has only a few counts. Antigen specificity is unknown. Compared with germline, one end of the junction differs, possibly owing to a read error. Via MiXCR, TCRdb re-called the reads, giving one row per CDR3 protein. The sample includes around 710,000 distinct CDR3 sequences, 25% to 30% of them seen just once. This CDR3 has 15 residues. Germline assignment: CDR1 MGHRA and CDR2 YSYEKL. The genes are TRBV4-1 and TRBJ1-1; a weak D match, TRBD1 (6 bases). This clonotype was sampled from a human donor in good health (CMV status not recorded). Some clones in this sample may be carry-over from other donors' samples. The sample in question was cultured CD8+ T cells from PBMCs, obtained from culture after CMV antigen stimulation. The CDR3 loop is CASSQDLVQGSEAFF. As DNA, the CDR3 is TGTGCCAGCAGCCAAGATTTGGTACAGGGCTCTGAAGCTTTCTTT.